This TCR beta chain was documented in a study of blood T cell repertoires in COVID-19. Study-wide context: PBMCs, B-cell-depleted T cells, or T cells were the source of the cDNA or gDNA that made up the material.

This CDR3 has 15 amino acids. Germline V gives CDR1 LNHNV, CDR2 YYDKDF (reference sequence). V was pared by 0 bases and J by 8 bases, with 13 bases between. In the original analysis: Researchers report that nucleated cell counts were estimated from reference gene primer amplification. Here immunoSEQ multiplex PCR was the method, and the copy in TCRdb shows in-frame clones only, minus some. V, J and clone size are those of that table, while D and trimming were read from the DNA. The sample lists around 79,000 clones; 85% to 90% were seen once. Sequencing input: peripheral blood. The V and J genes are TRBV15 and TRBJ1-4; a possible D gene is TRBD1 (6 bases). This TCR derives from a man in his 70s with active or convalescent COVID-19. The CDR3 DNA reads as TGTGCCACCAGCAGAGAGTCTGGGACAAGGGAAAAACTGTTTTTT. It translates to CATSRESGTREKLFF.